This record looks at one TCR beta chain sequence and its context. Extracted from the samples, RNA was reverse transcribed into cDNA to serve as the sequencing template. The protocol was immunoSEQ multiplex PCR, while the TCRdb copy is restricted to in-frame clones and leaves out a portion. This sample has roughly 150,000 clones, with roughly 50% found just once. The data were obtained in a study of CD8+ T cells in alopecia areata. The V gene's germline CDR1 is SNHLY and CDR2 FYNNEI. Trimming shortened V by 3 bases and J by 8 bases, and 17 bases separated the two germline ends. CDR3 length equals 16 residues.

The starting material was CD4+ T cells sorted from blood, obtained at week 0. The origin of this receptor is a human donor with alopecia areata. The chain is built from TRBV2 and TRBJ1-6; the D gene is possibly TRBD1 (6 bases). CDR3: CASSDSGPGEYSPLHF. CDR3 in DNA: TGTGCCAGCAGTGATTCGGGGCCAGGGGAATATTCACCCCTCCACTTT. Full variable domain (missing parts from reference TRBV2 and TRBJ1-6): EPEVTQTPSHQVTQMGQEVILRCVPISNHLYFYWYRQILGQKVEFLVSFYNNEISEKSEIFDDQFSVERPDGSNFTLKIRSTKLEDSAMYFCASSDSGPGEYSPLHFGNGTRLTVT.